This T cell receptor (beta chain) comes out of a study of graft-versus-host responses after intestinal transplantation. About the study: Recipients received multivisceral, liver-intestinal, or isolated intestinal transplants. Tacrolimus plus steroids were given to all recipients for about 3 years, preceded by anti-thymocyte globulin induction.

Points on this clone: Antigen specificity is unknown.

General study findings and limits: Early declines in HvG clones that occurred post-transplant were associated with peak circulating GvH clone levels. The marrow of recipients harbored GvH clones, and ileum or blood showed some of them first.

V was pared by 2 bases and J by 1 base, with 4 bases of the junction left unmatched. CDR3 length: 15 residues. CDR1 and CDR2 from the germline V gene are LGHNA and YSLEER. This table comes from immunoSEQ multiplex PCR, and its TCRdb copy is limited to in-frame clones, with some not included. This table holds 80,000 to 100,000 clones, 91% found once. This sequence joins TRBV4-3 and TRBJ2-7, with 8 positions matching TRBD2. The sequenced sample was unstimulated CD4+ T cells sorted from spleen or lymph node cells, obtained before transplant. This TCR came from a human donor who was the organ donor for an intestinal transplant. The CDR3 DNA sequence: TGCGCCAGCAGCCAAATCGGGGGGGGATCCTACGAGCAGTACTTC. Encoded protein: CASSQIGGGSYEQYF.